This paragraph reports one T cell receptor (beta chain). Its specificity is not known. J was trimmed by 6 bases and V by 4 bases; bases with no gene match: 3. CDR3 length: 14 amino acids. The germline V gene encodes CDR1 SGHTA and CDR2 FQGNSA. Time point meaning: week 11, during vaccination. Alongside topical imiquimod, each dose of vaccine comprised 300 ug of mutant IDH1 20-mer peptide. Sequencing used immunoSEQ multiplex PCR; TCRdb keeps in-frame clones, though not all of them. This sample has over 55,000 clones, with about 84% found just once. These data come from a study of a mutant IDH1 vaccine in newly diagnosed glioma. Whole-study context: The initiation of vaccination occurred 4-6 weeks after radiotherapy alone, or with temozolomide cycles. Every participant had undergone radiotherapy, temozolomide, or both before, and most underwent both.

Study-level findings and limits: Immune responses arising from the vaccine appeared in approximately 92% of patients. Changes in top peripheral clonotypes did not appear linked to pseudoprogression.

The chain has TRBV7-2 and TRBJ1-5, with 10 nucleotides matching TRBD1. The TCR originated in a man under 40 with glioma. The sample was PBMCs, taken from a glioma patient whose treatment included an IDH1 peptide vaccine. The CDR3 here is CASSSDRGVQPQHF. CDR3 in DNA: TGTGCCAGCAGCTCGGACAGGGGGGTTCAGCCCCAGCATTTT.